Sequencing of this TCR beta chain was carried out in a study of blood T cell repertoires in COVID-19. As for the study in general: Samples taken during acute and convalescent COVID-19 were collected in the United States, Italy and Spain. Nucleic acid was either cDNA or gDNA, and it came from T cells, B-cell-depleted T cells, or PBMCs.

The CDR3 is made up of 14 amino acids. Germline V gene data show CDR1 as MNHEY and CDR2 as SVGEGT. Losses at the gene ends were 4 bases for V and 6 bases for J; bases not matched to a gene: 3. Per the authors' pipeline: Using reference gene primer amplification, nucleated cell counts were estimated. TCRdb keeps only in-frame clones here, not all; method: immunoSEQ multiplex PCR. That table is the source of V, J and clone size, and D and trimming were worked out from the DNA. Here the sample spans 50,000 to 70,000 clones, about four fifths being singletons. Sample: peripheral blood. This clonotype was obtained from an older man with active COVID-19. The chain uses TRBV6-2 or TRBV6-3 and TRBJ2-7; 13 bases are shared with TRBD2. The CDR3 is CASSWGLAGLEQYF. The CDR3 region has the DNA TGTGCCAGCAGTTGGGGACTAGCGGGACTCGAGCAGTACTTC.